A single sample gave rise to the 9 T cell receptor beta chains below, sequenced in a study of graft-versus-host responses after intestinal transplantation. Data came from immunoSEQ multiplex PCR; TCRdb stores just in-frame clones and leaves some out. The sample holds some 130,000 clones; roughly 95% are singletons and the top ten take roughly 3%. No antigen has been identified for these receptors. The sample here was unstimulated CD8+ T cells sorted from spleen or lymph node cells, taken before intestinal transplant. The receptor source for this set is a human donor who received an intestinal transplant.

The chain uses TRBV13 and TRBJ2-7; D is uncertain. V lost 4 bases and J lost 0, with 1 base in between. This CDR3 is 11 amino acids long. Per germline, CDR1 PRHDT and CDR2 FYEKMQ (reference sequence). CDR3 loop: CASSSSYEQYF. The CDR3 nucleotides read TGTGCCAGCAGCTCCTCCTACGAGCAGTACTTC.

This rearrangement joins TRBV27 to TRBJ1-5; D possibly corresponds to TRBD1 (5 bases). The CDR3 spans 12 residues. V lost 8 bases to trimming and J lost 3 bases, with 8 bases between them. Germline lookup yields CDR1 MNHEY and CDR2 SMNVEV (reference sequence). CDR3 sequence reads: CASGGLNQPQHF. The DNA for the CDR3 is TGTGCCAGCGGGGGACTCAATCAGCCCCAGCATTTT.

The V call is TRBV9, the J call TRBJ2-7, with D perhaps TRBD1 or TRBD2 (5 bases each). V shed 3 bases and J shed 1 base, with 11 bases lying between them. Germline CDR1 and CDR2: SGDLS and YYNGEE. This CDR3 region has 14 residues. DNA of the CDR3: TGTGCCAGCAGCGAGGGACCGCCGTCCTACGAGCAGTACTTC. It translates to CASSEGPPSYEQYF.

The V gene is TRBV14, the J gene TRBJ1-1, with D uncertain. The CDR3 sequence is 14 residues long. V was trimmed by 1 base and J by 8 bases, leaving 14 bases between them. Germline V lookup: CDR1 SGHDN, CDR2 FVKESK. CDR3 nucleotides: TGTGCCAGCAGCCAAGTTCTCTCGGCTAAGGAAGCTTTCTTT. It specifies CASSQVLSAKEAFF.

This rearrangement joins TRBV29-1 to TRBJ1-2; 7 bases agree with TRBD1. The CDR3 loop spans 14 amino acids. CDR1 is SQVTM and CDR2 is ANQGSEA in the germline V gene. Losses at the gene ends were 4 bases for V and 5 bases for J; bases not matched to a gene: 10. CDR3 residues: CSVGPDRDGYGYTF. CDR3 nucleotides: TGCAGCGTTGGTCCCGACAGGGACGGGTATGGCTACACCTTC.

The chain is built from TRBV9 and TRBJ1-2; a possible D gene is TRBD1 (5 bases). V gave up 7 bases and J gave up 8 bases, with 18 bases separating them. CDR3 length: 13 amino acids. Germline lookup yields CDR1 SGDLS and CDR2 YYNGEE. CDR3 DNA sequence: TGTGCCAGCGCCTCCTTTGGGGGAGACGGCTACACCTTC. It codes for CASASFGGDGYTF.

This chain links TRBV7-8 with TRBJ2-2; maybe TRBD1 (5 bases). This CDR3 is built from 17 residues. Germline V gene data show CDR1 as SGHVS and CDR2 as FQNEAQ. V was pared by 1 base and J by 3 bases, with 15 bases between. CDR3 protein: CASSLVVGQTDTGELFF. The CDR3 bases are TGTGCCAGCAGCTTAGTGGTGGGGCAGACAGACACCGGGGAGCTGTTTTTT.

Written as DNA, the CDR3 is TGTGCCAGTAGTGTTGTCCCGGGACGGCAGCCCCAGCATTTT. Translating it yields CASSVVPGRQPQHF. The V and J genes are TRBV19 and TRBJ1-5, with D possibly matching TRBD1 (5 bases). The germline V gene encodes CDR1 LNHDA and CDR2 SQIVND (reference sequence). This CDR3 spans 14 amino acids. Trimming pared 5 bases from V and 7 bases from J, leaving 15 bases between.

The CDR3 loop is CASSGISRSQPQHF. Here the CDR3 DNA reads TGTGCCAGCAGTGGTATAAGTAGATCCCAGCCCCAGCATTTT. The chain joins TRBV2 to TRBJ1-5; no firm D call. Germline loops: CDR1 SNHLY, CDR2 FYNNEI. This CDR3 comprises 14 residues. V was shortened by 4 bases and J by 7 bases, with 14 bases between the two germline ends.